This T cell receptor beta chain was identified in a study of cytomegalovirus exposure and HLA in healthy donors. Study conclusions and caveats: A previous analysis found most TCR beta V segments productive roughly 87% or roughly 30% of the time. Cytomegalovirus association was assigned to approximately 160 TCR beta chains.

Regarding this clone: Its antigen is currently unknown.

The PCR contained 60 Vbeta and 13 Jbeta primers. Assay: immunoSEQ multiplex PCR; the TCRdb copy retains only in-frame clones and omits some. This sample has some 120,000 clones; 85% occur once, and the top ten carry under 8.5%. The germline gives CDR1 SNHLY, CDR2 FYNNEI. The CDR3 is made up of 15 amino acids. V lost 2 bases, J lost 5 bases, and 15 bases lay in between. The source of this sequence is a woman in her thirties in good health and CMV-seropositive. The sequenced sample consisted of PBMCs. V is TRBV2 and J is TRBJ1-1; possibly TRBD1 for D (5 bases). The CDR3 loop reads CASSESGSRGTEAFF. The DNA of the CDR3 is TGTGCCAGCAGTGAATCCGGGTCCCGGGGGACTGAAGCTTTCTTT. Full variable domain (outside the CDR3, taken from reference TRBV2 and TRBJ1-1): EPEVTQTPSHQVTQMGQEVILRCVPISNHLYFYWYRQILGQKVEFLVSFYNNEISEKSEIFDDQFSVERPDGSNFTLKIRSTKLEDSAMYFCASSESGSRGTEAFFGQGTRLTVV.